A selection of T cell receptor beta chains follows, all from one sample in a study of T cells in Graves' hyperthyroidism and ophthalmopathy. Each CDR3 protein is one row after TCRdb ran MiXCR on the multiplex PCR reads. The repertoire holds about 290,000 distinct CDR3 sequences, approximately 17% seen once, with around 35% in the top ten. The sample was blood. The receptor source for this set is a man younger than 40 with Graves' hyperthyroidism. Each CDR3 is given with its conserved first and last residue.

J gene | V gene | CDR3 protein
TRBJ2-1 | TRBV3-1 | CASSLRLGDPYNEQFF
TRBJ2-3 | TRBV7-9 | CASSWERESDTQYF
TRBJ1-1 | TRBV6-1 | CASSYPLRWTLNTEAFF
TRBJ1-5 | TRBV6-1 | CATQRGESNQPQHF
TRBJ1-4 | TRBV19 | CASSIGGQPNEKLFF
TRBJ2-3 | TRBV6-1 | CASRQLRLADSTDTQYF
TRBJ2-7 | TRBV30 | CAWSVPEGVGNEQYF
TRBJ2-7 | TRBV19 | CASSAERGLEQYF
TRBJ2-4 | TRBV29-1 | CSAGQSKNIQYF
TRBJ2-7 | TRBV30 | CAWSIIGTWPGRDEQYF
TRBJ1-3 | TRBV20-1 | CSAAPGSGNTIYF
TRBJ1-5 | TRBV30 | CAWSDRNQPQHF
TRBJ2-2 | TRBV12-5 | CASGLVPASSGHPGRSTGELFF
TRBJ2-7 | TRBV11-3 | CASSPKGTGSLYEQYF
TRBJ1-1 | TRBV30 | CAWSVHGGNTEAFF
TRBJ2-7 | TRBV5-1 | CASNPAGYEQYF